Each of the 26 T cell receptor beta chains below was sequenced from the same sample in a study of glioma-infiltrating T cells. Amplification of TCR alpha and beta CDR3 regions from RNA used iRepertoire nested multiplex PCR. TCRdb passed the multiplex PCR reads through MiXCR, listing each CDR3 protein once. The sample holds more than 350,000 distinct CDR3 sequences, 41% seen once. Sequencing used glioma tissue, nonneoplastic brain tissue, or PBMCs (not recorded which). The receptor source for this set is a human donor with low-grade glioma or glioblastoma, undergoing nonglioma brain surgery, or in good health (not recorded which).

This clonotype has only a few counts. This sequence joins TRBV4-2 and TRBJ1-6, with a weak D call TRBD1 (5 bases). This CDR3 is built from 14 residues. V lost 1 base, J lost 7 bases, and 8 bases lay in between. Germline CDR1 and CDR2: LGHNA and YNFKEQ. The CDR3 nucleotides read TGTGCCAGCAGCCAAGTCGGGGACAATTCACCCCTCCACTTT. Residues: CASSQVGDNSPLHF.

This clonotype was counted a few times. The chain combines TRBV27 with TRBJ1-2; D gene unclear. The CDR3 spans 11 residues. The V gene lost 5 bases and the J gene lost 7 bases, with 8 bases spanning the gap. The germline V gene has CDR1 MNHEY and CDR2 SMNVEV (reference sequence). This CDR3 is CASSPSFGYTF. Here the CDR3 DNA reads TGTGCCAGCAGTCCCTCGTTTGGCTACACCTTC.

About this clonotype itself: Given the absence of the conserved phenylalanine or tryptophan at the CDR3 end, a read error is likely. The gene calls are TRBV28 and TRBJ1-1; 7 nucleotides line up with TRBD1. Germline trimming cut 4 bases from V and 10 bases from J; bases unmatched to any gene: 12. The germline V gene encodes CDR1 MDHEN and CDR2 SYDVKM. The CDR3 is made up of 14 amino acids. The CDR3 sequence: CASSSNSGGKAAFS. In DNA, the CDR3 is TGTGCCAGCAGTTCTAACTCAGGGGGGAAGGCAGCTTTCTCT.

Notes on this clonotype: Sequence at one end of the junction differs from germline and may be a read error. This chain links TRBV7-2 with TRBJ2-5; possibly TRBD1 or TRBD2 for D (6 bases each). The CDR3 runs to 15 residues. Germline loops: CDR1 SGHTA, CDR2 FQGNSA. The CDR3 reads CASSLESGARETQYF. The CDR3 coding sequence is TGCGCCAGCAGCTTGGAATCGGGGGCCCGGGAGACCCAGTACTTC.

This clonotype was counted a few times. The V call is TRBV20-1, the J call TRBJ2-7, with 7 positions matching TRBD2. From germline, CDR1 is DFQATT and CDR2 SNEGSKA (reference sequence). The CDR3 is 14 amino acids. Trimming removed 3 bases from V and 0 bases from J; junction bases left unmatched: 5. CDR3 sequence (DNA): TGCAGTGCTAGCGGACCGGGGGGCTCCTACGAGCAGTACTTC. This codes for CSASGPGGSYEQYF.

This clonotype has a handful of counts. The chain employs TRBV20-1 and TRBJ2-3; D is perhaps TRBD2 (5 bases). The germline gives CDR1 DFQATT, CDR2 SNEGSKA (reference sequence). V lost 6 bases and J lost 6, with 16 bases in between. The CDR3 runs to 13 residues. The CDR3 loop is CSAEGEYGDTQYF. For the CDR3, the DNA is TGCAGTGCCGAGGGCGAGTACGGGGATACGCAGTATTTT.

The gene calls are TRBV2 and TRBJ1-1, with 12 bases aligning to TRBD1. The CDR3 is made up of 14 amino acids. Losses at the gene ends were 9 bases for V and 7 bases for J; bases not matched to a gene: 9. The germline V gene encodes CDR1 SNHLY and CDR2 FYNNEI. Written as DNA, the CDR3 is TGTGCCAGAAGACCGGGACAGGGGGCGAATGAAGCTTTCTTT. It is translated as CARRPGQGANEAFF.

This clonotype was found a few times. CDR3 nucleotide sequence: TGCGCCAGCAGCCCGACAATTGGACACGGGGGGACTGAAGCTTTCTTT. Its translation: CASSPTIGHGGTEAFF. This chain links TRBV4-1 with TRBJ1-1; D might be TRBD1 (5 bases). Trimming stripped 4 bases from V and 5 bases from J, with 20 bases between. The CDR3 totals 16 residues. Germline loops: CDR1 MGHRA, CDR2 YSYEKL.

In this sample, this clonotype turned up a few times. The genes are TRBV20-1 and TRBJ2-3; either TRBD1 or TRBD2 may supply D (6 bases each). The CDR3 is 11 amino acids. CDR1 is DFQATT, CDR2 SNEGSKA, per germline (reference sequence). V was cut by 7 bases and J by 3 bases, with 8 bases left in between. For the CDR3, the DNA is TGCAGTGAAGGGGGGACAGATACGCAGTATTTT. Its translation is CSEGGTDTQYF.

Notes on this clonotype: At one end the junction does not follow the germline gene, possibly because of a read error. The rearrangement links TRBV15 to TRBJ2-7; tentatively, D is TRBD1 or TRBD2 (5 bases each). CDR1 and CDR2 (germline): LNHNV, YYDKDF (reference sequence). This CDR3 has 15 residues. The CDR3 protein is CATSGEPGRYYEQYF. The CDR3 bases are TGTGCCACCAGCGGAGAGCCGGGACGCTACTACGAGCAGTACTTC.

Only a few counts were recorded for this clonotype. The chain couples TRBV7-3 to TRBJ2-7; a possible D gene is TRBD2 (6 bases). Germline V lookup: CDR1 SGHTA, CDR2 FQGTGA. The V end was cut by 5 bases, the J end by 3 bases, with 17 bases between. The CDR3 consists of 15 residues. This CDR3 is CASSLSGGSFYEQYF. CDR3 in DNA: TGTGCCAGCAGCCTTTCCGGGGGTTCGTTCTACGAGCAGTACTTC.

This clonotype occurred once. This chain links TRBV20-1 with TRBJ2-1; 14 positions agree with TRBD2. The CDR3 runs 19 residues. Germline V gene lookup returns CDR1 DFQATT and CDR2 SNEGSKA (reference sequence). J gave up 7 bases and V 6 bases, and 20 bases lay outside the gene matches. CDR3 coding DNA: TGCAGTGCCACCTGGCCCGGGGAGACTAGCGGGAGGGCCTGGAATGAGCAGTTCTTC. It encodes CSATWPGETSGRAWNEQFF.

This chain links TRBV2 with TRBJ1-1; 9 bases are a match to TRBD1. After removal of 4 bases from V and 5 bases from J, the junction contained 5 bases not matched to a gene. This CDR3 contains 14 residues. Germline assignment: CDR1 SNHLY and CDR2 FYNNEI. For the CDR3, the DNA is TGTGCCAGCAGTGTACAGGGGGCGGGAACTGAAGCTTTCTTT. It specifies CASSVQGAGTEAFF.

This clonotype appeared a few times. The CDR3 region has the DNA TGCAGTGCGGACAGGGTAGGGAACTATGGCTACACCTTC. It encodes CSADRVGNYGYTF. The rearrangement links TRBV20-1 to TRBJ1-2; TRBD1 aligns across 8 bases. CDR3 size: 13 residues. V trimming: 6 bases; J trimming: 2 bases; junction bases outside the gene matches: 5. The germline gives CDR1 DFQATT, CDR2 SNEGSKA (reference sequence).

This chain connects TRBV7-2 to TRBJ2-7; D gene ambiguous. The CDR3 spans 14 residues. The germline V gene encodes CDR1 SGHTA and CDR2 FQGNSA. The germline V and J ends were trimmed by 3 bases and 7 bases, with 16 bases remaining between them. Here the CDR3 DNA reads TGTGCCAGCAGCTTCGACCGTAGGGCCGGGGAGCAGTACTTC. Its translation: CASSFDRRAGEQYF. Looking up the rest from reference TRBV7-2 and TRBJ2-7 gives the full variable domain: GAGVSQSPSNKVTEKGKDVELRCDPISGHTALYWYRQSLGQGLEFLIYFQGNSAPDKSGLPSDRFSAERTGGSVSTLTIQRTQQEDSAVYLCASSFDRRAGEQYFGPGTRLTVT.

As regards this clonotype: Its ends do not fully match the called genes, so a read error is possible. The rearrangement uses TRBV4-2 and TRBJ2-3; 9 nucleotides agree with TRBD1. Germline V gene lookup returns CDR1 LGHNA and CDR2 YNFKEQ. The CDR3 extends over 16 amino acids. The DNA of the CDR3 is TGTGCCAGCGGCCAATGGAAAGGACAGGGGCCGGATACGCAGTATTTT. Translation: CASGQWKGQGPDTQYF.

The J gene is TRBJ2-1, the V gene TRBV3-1; perhaps TRBD2 as D (5 bases). Germline loops: CDR1 LGHDT, CDR2 YNNKEL (reference sequence). V lost 5 bases and J 3 bases, leaving 14 bases between the germline ends. The CDR3 length is 15 residues. The CDR3 bases are TGTGCCAGCAGCGAGGTCACTAGTCACTACAATGAGCAGTTCTTC. Translated: CASSEVTSHYNEQFF.

As to this clonotype: A much bigger clone sits one base away, suggesting this may be a read error. The V call is TRBV27, the J call TRBJ2-7, with D perhaps TRBD2 (6 bases). Germline values: CDR1 MNHEY, CDR2 SMNVEV (reference sequence). The CDR3 has 13 amino acids. CDR3 nucleotides: TGTGCCAGCAGTCCCGGGACTCTTTACGAGCAGCACTTC. Amino acids: CASSPGTLYEQHF.

This clonotype has more than one count but fewer than ten. The V gene is TRBV28, the J gene TRBJ2-1; the D gene is possibly TRBD2 (6 bases). Trimming took off 9 bases at V and 9 bases at J, with 15 bases between the two ends. The length of the CDR3 is 12 residues. Germline CDR1 and CDR2: MDHEN and SYDVKM. CDR3 in amino acids: CASLTHGGEQFF. Here the CDR3 DNA reads TGTGCCAGTCTGACCCACGGGGGTGAGCAGTTCTTC.

V is TRBV4-1 and J is TRBJ2-2, with a weak D call TRBD1 (6 bases). CDR1 MGHRA and CDR2 YSYEKL come from the germline V gene. This CDR3 has 17 residues. Trimming removed 4 bases at V and 5 bases at J, with 20 bases between. Here the CDR3 DNA reads TGCGCCAGCAGCCTGATAGAAACAGGGAGAAGAACCGGGGAGCTGTTTTTT. As protein: CASSLIETGRRTGELFF.

The CDR3 DNA reads TGCGCCAGCAGCCAAGATCCGGCAGGGGTGAGCTACGAGCAGTACTTC. As protein: CASSQDPAGVSYEQYF. The chain couples TRBV4-1 to TRBJ2-7, with D maybe TRBD1 (6 bases). The CDR3 covers 16 residues. Looked up from germline, CDR1 is MGHRA and CDR2 is YSYEKL. With 0 bases removed from V and 3 bases from J, the gap between germline ends came to 15 bases.

The V gene is TRBV27, the J gene TRBJ2-3; D remains unclear. V was shortened by 10 bases and J by 2 bases, with 13 bases between the two germline ends. Germline CDR1 MNHEY, CDR2 SMNVEV (reference sequence). The CDR3 covers 13 residues. The CDR3 DNA reads as TGTGCCATGAGTGATCCCCACACAGATACGCAGTATTTT. It codes for CAMSDPHTDTQYF.

The CDR3 region is CASSPGYRGRRQPQHF. The CDR3 nucleotides read TGCGCCAGCTCCCCGGGTTACAGGGGGCGCCGACAGCCCCAGCATTTT. The chain couples TRBV5-1 to TRBJ1-5; 9 bases are shared with TRBD1. The CDR3 contains 16 residues. Germline CDR1 reads SGHRS; CDR2 reads YFSETQ. V trimming: 7 bases; J trimming: 7 bases; junction bases outside the gene matches: 15.

As concerns this clonotype: A much larger clone sits a single nucleotide away, making a read error possible. The chain joins TRBV6-1 to TRBJ1-2; 7 nucleotides align to TRBD1. The CDR3 covers 14 residues. The germline gives CDR1 MNHNS, CDR2 SASEGT. CDR3 sequence reads: CAISDRDSYYGYTF. CDR3 nucleotides: TGTGCCATCAGTGATCGGGACAGCTACTATGGCTACACCTTC.

This clonotype was found many times. The chain recombines TRBV28 with TRBJ1-2, with 7 bases identical to TRBD1. The CDR3 is 14 amino acids. Germline CDR1 is MDHEN and CDR2 is SYDVKM. The ends lost 5 bases at V and 2 bases at J; junction bases unmatched: 5. This CDR3 reads CASSLYRGNYGYTF. CDR3 nucleotides: TGTGCCAGCAGTCTGTACAGGGGCAACTATGGCTACACCTTC.

Concerning this clonotype: Because it lacks the conserved phenylalanine or tryptophan at the end, this CDR3 is likely a read error. The chain links TRBV4-1 to TRBJ2-2; TRBD2 is a possible D gene (6 bases). Germline-derived CDR1 and CDR2 are MGHRA and YSYEKL. This CDR3 comprises 18 residues. CDR3 nucleotide sequence: TGCGCCAGCATCCAAGATAGTGGAGGGCCCCTTCGTGGCGGGGAGCTGTTTTCT. Protein: CASIQDSGGPLRGGELFS.